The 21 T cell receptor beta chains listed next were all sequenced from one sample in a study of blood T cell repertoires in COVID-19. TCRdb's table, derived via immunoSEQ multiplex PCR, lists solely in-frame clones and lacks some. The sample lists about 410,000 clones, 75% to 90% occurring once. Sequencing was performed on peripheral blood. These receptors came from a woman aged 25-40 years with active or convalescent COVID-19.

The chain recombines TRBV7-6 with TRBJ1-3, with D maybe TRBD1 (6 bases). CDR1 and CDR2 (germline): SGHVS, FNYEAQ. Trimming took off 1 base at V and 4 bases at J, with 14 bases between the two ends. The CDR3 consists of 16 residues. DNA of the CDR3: TGTGCCAGCAGCTTAGTTGCAGGGGCTCCCGGAAACACCATATATTTT. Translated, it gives CASSLVAGAPGNTIYF. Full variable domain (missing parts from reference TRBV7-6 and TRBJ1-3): GAGVSQSPRYKVTKRGQDVALRCDPISGHVSLYWYRQALGQGPEFLTYFNYEAQQDKSGLPNDRFSAERPEGSISTLTIQRTEQRDSAMYRCASSLVAGAPGNTIYFGEGSWLTVV.

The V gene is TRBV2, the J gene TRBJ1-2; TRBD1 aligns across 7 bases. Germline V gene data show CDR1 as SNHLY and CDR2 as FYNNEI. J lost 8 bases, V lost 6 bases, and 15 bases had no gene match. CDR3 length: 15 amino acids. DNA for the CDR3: TGTGCCAGCAGCCGGGACAGCGGCCTGGGCTACGGCTACACCTTC. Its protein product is CASSRDSGLGYGYTF. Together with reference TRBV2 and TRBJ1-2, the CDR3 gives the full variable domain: EPEVTQTPSHQVTQMGQEVILRCVPISNHLYFYWYRQILGQKVEFLVSFYNNEISEKSEIFDDQFSVERPDGSNFTLKIRSTKLEDSAMYFCASSRDSGLGYGYTFGSGTRLTVV.

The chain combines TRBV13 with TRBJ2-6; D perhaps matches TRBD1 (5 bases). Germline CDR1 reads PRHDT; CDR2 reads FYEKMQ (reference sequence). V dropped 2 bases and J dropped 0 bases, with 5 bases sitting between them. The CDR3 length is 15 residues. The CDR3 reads CASSLRGSGANVLTF. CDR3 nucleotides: TGTGCCAGCAGCTTAAGGGGCTCTGGGGCCAACGTCCTGACTTTC.

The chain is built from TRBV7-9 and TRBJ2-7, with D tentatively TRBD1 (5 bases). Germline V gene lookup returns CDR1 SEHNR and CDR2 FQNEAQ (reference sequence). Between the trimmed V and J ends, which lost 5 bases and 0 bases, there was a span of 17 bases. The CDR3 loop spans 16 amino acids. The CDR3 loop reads CASSLPDGGHSYEQYF. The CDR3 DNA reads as TGTGCCAGCAGCCTCCCCGACGGCGGACACTCCTACGAGCAGTACTTC.

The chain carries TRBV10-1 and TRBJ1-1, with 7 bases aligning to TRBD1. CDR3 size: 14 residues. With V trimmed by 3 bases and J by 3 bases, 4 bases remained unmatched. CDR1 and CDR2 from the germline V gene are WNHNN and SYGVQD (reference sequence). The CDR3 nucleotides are TGCGCCAGCAGTGATCAGGGGGAATACACTGAAGCTTTCTTT. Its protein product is CASSDQGEYTEAFF.

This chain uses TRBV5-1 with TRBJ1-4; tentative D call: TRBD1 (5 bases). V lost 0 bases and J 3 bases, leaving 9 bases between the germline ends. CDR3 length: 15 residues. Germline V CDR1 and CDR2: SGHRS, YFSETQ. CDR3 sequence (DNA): TGCGCCAGCAGCTTGGAGGGGCTAGCTAATGAAAAACTGTTTTTT. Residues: CASSLEGLANEKLFF. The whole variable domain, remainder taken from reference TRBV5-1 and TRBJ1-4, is KAGVTQTPRYLIKTRGQQVTLSCSPISGHRSVSWYQQTPGQGLQFLFEYFSETQRNKGNFPGRFSGRQFSNSRSEMNVSTLELGDSALYLCASSLEGLANEKLFFGSGTQLSVL.

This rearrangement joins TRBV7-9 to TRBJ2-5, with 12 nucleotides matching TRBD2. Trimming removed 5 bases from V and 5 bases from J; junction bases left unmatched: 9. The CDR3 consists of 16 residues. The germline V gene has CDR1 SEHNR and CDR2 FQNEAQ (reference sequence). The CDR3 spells CASSAQLAGGWETQYF. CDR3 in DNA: TGTGCCAGCAGCGCTCAACTAGCGGGGGGCTGGGAGACCCAGTACTTC.

CDR3 loop: CASGLVVSGQHSSYEQYF. The CDR3 bases are TGTGCTAGTGGTTTGGTAGTTTCAGGACAACACAGCTCCTACGAGCAGTACTTC. The chain joins TRBV12-5 to TRBJ2-7, with D perhaps matching TRBD1 (5 bases). Trimming took off 0 bases at V and 0 bases at J, with 18 bases between the two ends. CDR3 length: 18 residues. Germline loops: CDR1 LGHNT, CDR2 FRNRAP.

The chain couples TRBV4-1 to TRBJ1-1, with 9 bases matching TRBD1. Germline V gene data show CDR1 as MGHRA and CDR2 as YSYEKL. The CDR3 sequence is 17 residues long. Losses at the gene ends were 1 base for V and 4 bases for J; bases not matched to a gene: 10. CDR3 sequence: CASSQVPQGAYGTEAFF. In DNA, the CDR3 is TGCGCCAGCAGCCAAGTCCCACAGGGGGCATATGGCACTGAAGCTTTCTTT.

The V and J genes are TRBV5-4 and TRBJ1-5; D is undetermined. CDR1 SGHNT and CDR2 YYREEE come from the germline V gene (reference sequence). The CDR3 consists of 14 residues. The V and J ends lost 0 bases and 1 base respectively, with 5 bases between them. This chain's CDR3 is CASSLGGSNQPQHF. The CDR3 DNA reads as TGTGCCAGCAGCTTGGGAGGGAGCAATCAGCCCCAGCATTTT.

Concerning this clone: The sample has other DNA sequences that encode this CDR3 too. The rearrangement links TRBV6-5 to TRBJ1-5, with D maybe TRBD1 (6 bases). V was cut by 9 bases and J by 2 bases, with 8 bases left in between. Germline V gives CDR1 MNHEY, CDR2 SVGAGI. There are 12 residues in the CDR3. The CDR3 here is CASRQGNQPQHF. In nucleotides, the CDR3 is TGTGCCAGTAGACAGGGCAATCAGCCCCAGCATTTT.

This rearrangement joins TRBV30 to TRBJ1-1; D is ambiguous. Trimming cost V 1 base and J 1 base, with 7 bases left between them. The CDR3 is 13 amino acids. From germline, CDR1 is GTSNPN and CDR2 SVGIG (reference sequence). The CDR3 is CAWSELPNTEAFF. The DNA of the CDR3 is TGTGCCTGGAGTGAGCTCCCGAACACTGAAGCTTTCTTT.

The CDR3 nucleotides are TGTGCCTGGAGTGCCTTCGGGGGTGAAAAACTGTTTTTT. Translation: CAWSAFGGEKLFF. The V call is TRBV30, the J call TRBJ1-4; weak D call: TRBD1 (5 bases). CDR3 length equals 13 residues. Germline-derived CDR1 and CDR2 are GTSNPN and SVGIG (reference sequence). With 1 base removed from V and 7 bases from J, the gap between germline ends came to 10 bases.

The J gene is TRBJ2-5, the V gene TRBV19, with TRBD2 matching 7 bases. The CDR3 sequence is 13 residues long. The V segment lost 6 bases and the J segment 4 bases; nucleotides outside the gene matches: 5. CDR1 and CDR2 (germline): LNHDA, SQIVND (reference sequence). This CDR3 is CASRGLDGETQYF. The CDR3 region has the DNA TGTGCCAGTAGAGGACTAGACGGAGAGACCCAGTACTTC.

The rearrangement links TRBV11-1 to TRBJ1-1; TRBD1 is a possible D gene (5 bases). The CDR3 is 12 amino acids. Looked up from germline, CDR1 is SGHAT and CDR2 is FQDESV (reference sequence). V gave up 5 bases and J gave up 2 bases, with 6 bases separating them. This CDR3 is CASSQGNTEAFF. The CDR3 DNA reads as TGTGCCAGCAGCCAGGGAAACACTGAAGCTTTCTTT.

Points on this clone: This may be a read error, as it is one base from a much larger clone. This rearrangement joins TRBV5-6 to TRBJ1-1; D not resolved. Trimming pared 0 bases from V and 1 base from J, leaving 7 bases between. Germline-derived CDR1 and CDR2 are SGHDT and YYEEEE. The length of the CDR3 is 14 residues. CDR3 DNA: TGTGCCAGCAGCTTGGCCGGGAGGAACACTGAAGCTTTCTTT. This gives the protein CASSLAGRNTEAFF. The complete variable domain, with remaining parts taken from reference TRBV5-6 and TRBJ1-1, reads DAGVTQSPTHLIKTRGQQVTLRCSPKSGHDTVSWYQQALGQGPQFIFQYYEEEERQRGNFPDRFSGHQFPNYSSELNVNALLLGDSALYLCASSLAGRNTEAFFGQGTRLTVV.

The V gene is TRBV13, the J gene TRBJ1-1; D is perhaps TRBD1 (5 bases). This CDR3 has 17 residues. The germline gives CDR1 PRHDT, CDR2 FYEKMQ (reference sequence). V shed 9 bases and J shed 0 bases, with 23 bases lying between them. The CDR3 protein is CASISTASFNMNTEAFF. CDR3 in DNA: TGTGCCAGTATATCGACAGCATCCTTTAACATGAACACTGAAGCTTTCTTT. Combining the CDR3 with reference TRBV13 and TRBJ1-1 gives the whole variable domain AAGVIQSPRHLIKEKRETATLKCYPIPRHDTVYWYQQGPGQDPQFLISFYEKMQSDKGSIPDRFSAQQFSDYHSELNMSSLELGDSALYFCASISTASFNMNTEAFFGQGTRLTVV.

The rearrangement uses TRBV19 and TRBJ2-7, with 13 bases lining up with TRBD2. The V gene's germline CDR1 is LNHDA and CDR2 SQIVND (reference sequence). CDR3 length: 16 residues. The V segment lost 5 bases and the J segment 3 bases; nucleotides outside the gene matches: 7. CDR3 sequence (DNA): TGTGCCAGTAGTTTTGGGACTAGCGGGATCATCTACGAGCAGTACTTC. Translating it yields CASSFGTSGIIYEQYF.

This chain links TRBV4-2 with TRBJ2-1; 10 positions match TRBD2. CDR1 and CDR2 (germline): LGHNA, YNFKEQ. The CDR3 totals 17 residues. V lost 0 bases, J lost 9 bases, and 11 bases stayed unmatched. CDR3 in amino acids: CASSQETSGAMAGEQFF. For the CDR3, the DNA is TGTGCCAGCAGCCAAGAAACTAGCGGGGCCATGGCCGGTGAGCAGTTCTTC.

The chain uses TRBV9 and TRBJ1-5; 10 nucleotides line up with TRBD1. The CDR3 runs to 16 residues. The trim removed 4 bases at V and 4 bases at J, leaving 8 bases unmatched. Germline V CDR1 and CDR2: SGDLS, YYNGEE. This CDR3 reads CASSLNRTGGNQPQHF. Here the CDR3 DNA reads TGTGCCAGCAGCTTAAATCGGACAGGGGGGAATCAGCCCCAGCATTTT. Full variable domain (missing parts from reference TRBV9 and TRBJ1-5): DSGVTQTPKHLITATGQRVTLRCSPRSGDLSVYWYQQSLDQGLQFLIQYYNGEERAKGNILERFSAQQFPDLHSELNLSSLELGDSALYFCASSLNRTGGNQPQHFGDGTRLSIL.

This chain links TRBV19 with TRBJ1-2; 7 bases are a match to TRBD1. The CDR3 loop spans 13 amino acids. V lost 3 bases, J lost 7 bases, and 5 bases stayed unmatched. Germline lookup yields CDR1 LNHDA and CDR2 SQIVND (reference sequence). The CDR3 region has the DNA TGTGCCAGTAGTATTGAGGGGGCTCTTGGCTACACCTTC. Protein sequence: CASSIEGALGYTF.